This entry lists 30 T cell receptor beta chains sequenced from one sample in a study of cytomegalovirus exposure and HLA in healthy donors. Both 60 Vbeta primers and 13 Jbeta primers went into the PCR. Here immunoSEQ multiplex PCR was the method, and the copy in TCRdb shows in-frame clones only, minus some. The data show approximately 180,000 clones, about 88% seen once. The sample taken for sequencing was PBMCs. The receptors come from a young woman in good health and CMV-seronegative.

This clone appeared a few times. The genes are TRBV4-2 and TRBJ2-1; TRBD2 matches at 9 bases. Germline V gene lookup returns CDR1 LGHNA and CDR2 YNFKEQ. The CDR3 totals 13 residues. After removal of 5 bases from V and 10 bases from J, the junction contained 6 bases not matched to a gene. In DNA form, the CDR3 reads TGTGCCAGCAGCGCACAAACTAGCGGGGAGCAGTTCTTC. It specifies CASSAQTSGEQFF.

V gene TRBV9 combines with J gene TRBJ1-6, with 9 bases identical to TRBD1. This CDR3 region has 15 residues. Germline V CDR1 and CDR2: SGDLS, YYNGEE. V shed 4 bases and J 9 bases; nucleotides not matched to a gene: 8. The CDR3 DNA follows: TGTGCCAGCAGCAATCAGCGGGACAGGGTTTCACCCCTCCACTTT. Encoded protein: CASSNQRDRVSPLHF.

J is TRBJ2-1 and V is TRBV14; 10 positions match TRBD2. V shed 4 bases, J shed 8 bases, and the junction held 2 bases outside the gene matches. The CDR3 extends over 13 amino acids. Germline V gene sequence: CDR1 SGHDN, CDR2 FVKESK. The CDR3 sequence is CASSPLAGDEQFF. The CDR3 DNA is TGTGCCAGCAGCCCGCTAGCGGGAGATGAGCAGTTCTTC.

The chain has TRBV23-1 and TRBJ2-3, with 10 bases that match TRBD2. TRBV23-1 is reported as an ORF; its role is uncertain. Trimming cost V 3 bases and J 4 bases; bases outside gene matches: 7. The CDR3 spans 16 residues. The CDR3 sequence: CASSHQGLAAPDTQYF. In DNA, the CDR3 is TGCGCCAGCAGTCACCAAGGACTAGCGGCGCCAGATACGCAGTATTTT.

As for this clone: One junction end disagrees with the germline gene, perhaps due to a read error. The genes are TRBV5-5 and TRBJ1-1; perhaps TRBD1 as D (6 bases). CDR3 size: 12 residues. The germline gives CDR1 SGHKS, CDR2 YYEKEE (reference sequence). The CDR3 sequence is CASRLGHLEAFF. In DNA, the CDR3 is TGTGCCAGCAGGTTGGGACACCTTGAAGCTTTCTTT.

The V and J genes are TRBV5-5 and TRBJ2-1, with no clear D. Per germline, CDR1 SGHKS and CDR2 YYEKEE (reference sequence). Trimming removed 2 bases from V and 9 bases from J, with 12 bases in between. This CDR3 has 13 amino acids. The CDR3 region has the DNA TGTGCCAGCAGCTTAGTAGGAGAGGTTGAGCAGTTCTTC. Translated: CASSLVGEVEQFF. Full variable domain (missing parts from reference TRBV5-5 and TRBJ2-1): DAGVTQSPTHLIKTRGQQVTLRCSPISGHKSVSWYQQVLGQGPQFIFQYYEKEERGRGNFPDRFSARQFPNYSSELNVNALLLGDSALYLCASSLVGEVEQFFGPGTRLTVL.

The genes are TRBV2 and TRBJ2-3, with D maybe TRBD2 (6 bases). V was cut by 6 bases and J by 2 bases, with 15 bases left in between. CDR1 SNHLY and CDR2 FYNNEI come from the germline V gene. The CDR3 loop spans 15 amino acids. CDR3 in amino acids: CASRTGTANTDTQYF. The CDR3 nucleotides read TGTGCCAGCAGGACCGGGACTGCGAACACAGATACGCAGTATTTT. The full variable domain, completed using reference TRBV2 and TRBJ2-3, is EPEVTQTPSHQVTQMGQEVILRCVPISNHLYFYWYRQILGQKVEFLVSFYNNEISEKSEIFDDQFSVERPDGSNFTLKIRSTKLEDSAMYFCASRTGTANTDTQYFGPGTRLTVL.

This clone showed up just once. V is TRBV6-6 and J is TRBJ1-2; TRBD1 matches 7 bases. The CDR3 has 13 residues. CDR1 and CDR2 from the germline V gene are MNHNY and SVGAGI (reference sequence). After removal of 8 bases from V and 4 bases from J, the junction contained 7 bases not matched to a gene. The CDR3 region is CASQGVKAYGYTF. CDR3 bases: TGTGCCAGCCAGGGGGTTAAGGCCTATGGCTACACCTTC.

As concerns this clone: Additional DNA sequences in this sample encode the identical CDR3. This rearrangement joins TRBV18 to TRBJ1-1, with 8 bases that match TRBD1. Per the germline V gene, CDR1 is KGHSH and CDR2 is LQKENI. V gave up 4 bases and J gave up 1 base; unmatched junction bases: 2. The CDR3 is 14 amino acids. Written as DNA, the CDR3 is TGTGCCAGCTCACAACAGGGGGAGAACACTGAAGCTTTCTTT. The encoded protein is CASSQQGENTEAFF.

The CDR3 DNA reads TGTGCCAGCAGCTTGGACATTCGGAACACTGAAGCTTTCTTT. It translates to CASSLDIRNTEAFF. The chain links TRBV7-6 to TRBJ1-1, with a possible D match to TRBD1 (5 bases). From germline, CDR1 is SGHVS and CDR2 FNYEAQ. The CDR3 length is 14 residues. V shed 3 bases and J shed 1 base, with 9 bases lying between them.

J is TRBJ2-1 and V is TRBV29-1; maybe TRBD2 (6 bases). Trimming stripped 1 base from V and 3 bases from J, with 19 bases between. CDR1 is SQVTM, CDR2 ANQGSEA, per germline. The CDR3 contains 17 residues. CDR3 in amino acids: CSVEGGVGSTYYNEQFF. The CDR3 DNA reads TGCAGCGTTGAAGGGGGGGTTGGCTCCACGTACTACAATGAGCAGTTCTTC.

The gene calls are TRBV29-1 and TRBJ1-2; D gene ambiguous. Germline V gene sequence: CDR1 SQVTM, CDR2 ANQGSEA. This CDR3 contains 15 residues. V lost 4 bases to trimming and J lost 0 bases, with 15 bases between them. CDR3 loop: CSVAEDFLANYGYTF. The CDR3 DNA reads TGCAGCGTTGCCGAGGATTTTTTGGCTAACTATGGCTACACCTTC.

This chain uses TRBV27 with TRBJ1-1; 12 bases agree with TRBD1. The germline gives CDR1 MNHEY, CDR2 SMNVEV (reference sequence). With V trimmed by 2 bases and J by 0 bases, 13 bases remained unmatched. There are 20 residues in the CDR3. Here the CDR3 DNA reads TGTGCCAGCAGTTTACTCTCCGGGACAGGGGGCGACGGACTGAACACTGAAGCTTTCTTT. Protein product: CASSLLSGTGGDGLNTEAFF.

The chain combines TRBV28 with TRBJ1-5; 9 bases match TRBD1. Germline CDR1 reads MDHEN; CDR2 reads SYDVKM. The CDR3 covers 12 residues. J was trimmed by 9 bases and V by 9 bases; bases with no gene match: 6. The CDR3 region has the DNA TGTGCCAGTAGGGACAGGGTGCGGCCCCAGCATTTT. It encodes CASRDRVRPQHF.

The CDR3 loop reads CASSPPSTKYEQYF. The CDR3 DNA reads TGTGCCAGCTCACCACCATCGACTAAATACGAGCAGTACTTC. The V and J genes are TRBV18 and TRBJ2-7; D is possibly TRBD2 (5 bases). In germline, CDR1 is KGHSH, CDR2 LQKENI. V was clipped by 0 bases and J by 4 bases, with 10 bases between them. The CDR3 contains 14 residues.

The chain couples TRBV28 to TRBJ1-2; TRBD1 agrees at 7 bases. With 7 bases clipped from V and 6 bases from J, the junction kept 2 bases outside the gene matches. The CDR3 spans 11 residues. Germline loops: CDR1 MDHEN, CDR2 SYDVKM. The CDR3 DNA follows: TGTGCCAGCAAACAGGGGCATGGCTACACCTTC. This encodes CASKQGHGYTF.

The gene calls are TRBV7-9 and TRBJ1-1; no definite D call. The germline V gene has CDR1 SEHNR and CDR2 FQNEAQ (reference sequence). CDR3 size: 13 residues. V shed 7 bases and J shed 5 bases, with 14 bases lying between them. The CDR3 DNA reads TGTGCCAGCATTCCGTTGGGGAGAACTGAAGCTTTCTTT. Its translation: CASIPLGRTEAFF.

The chain combines TRBV6-4 with TRBJ2-3, with D possibly being TRBD2 (5 bases). CDR1 is MRHNA and CDR2 is SNTAGT in the germline V gene. The CDR3 extends over 15 amino acids. V was trimmed by 2 bases and J by 4 bases, leaving 13 bases between them. Here the CDR3 DNA reads TGTGCCAGCAGTGACGGAAGCGGCACCTCAGATACGCAGTATTTT. Translating gives CASSDGSGTSDTQYF.

The CDR3 DNA is TGTGCCAGTAGTACAAGTTCGAGTTCTCCTGGCTACACCTTC. Translated: CASSTSSSSPGYTF. The chain carries TRBV19 and TRBJ1-2; no firm D call. Germline values: CDR1 LNHDA, CDR2 SQIVND (reference sequence). The CDR3 length is 14 residues. Trimming pared 4 bases from V and 7 bases from J, leaving 16 bases between.

V and J are TRBV4-1 and TRBJ2-3, with D possibly TRBD2 on 6 matching bases. V was cut by 2 bases and J by 7 bases, with 10 bases left in between. The germline CDR1 and CDR2 sequences are MGHRA and YSYEKL. The CDR3 is made up of 13 amino acids. The CDR3 nucleotides read TGCGCCAGCAGCCAACGGGAGAAATATACGCAGTATTTT. Translated: CASSQREKYTQYF.

J is TRBJ2-7 and V is TRBV6-5, with TRBD1 matching over 9 bases. Per germline, CDR1 MNHEY and CDR2 SVGAGI. The ends lost 0 bases at V and 2 bases at J; junction bases unmatched: 5. CDR3 size: 16 residues. CDR3 bases: TGTGCCAGCAGTTACTCAGGACAGGGGACGCCCTACGAGCAGTACTTC. Amino acids: CASSYSGQGTPYEQYF.

The chain uses TRBV5-1 and TRBJ2-1; 9 positions agree with TRBD2. Germline CDR1 SGHRS, CDR2 YFSETQ. The CDR3 has 15 residues. V was clipped by 0 bases and J by 8 bases; unmatched bases: 6. CDR3 amino acids: CASSLGAGGPHEQFF. CDR3 nucleotides: TGCGCCAGCAGCTTGGGGGCGGGGGGGCCTCATGAGCAGTTCTTC. Full variable domain (missing parts from reference TRBV5-1 and TRBJ2-1): KAGVTQTPRYLIKTRGQQVTLSCSPISGHRSVSWYQQTPGQGLQFLFEYFSETQRNKGNFPGRFSGRQFSNSRSEMNVSTLELGDSALYLCASSLGAGGPHEQFFGPGTRLTVL.

The chain links TRBV5-1 to TRBJ2-1; 7 nucleotides match TRBD2. The CDR3 has 14 amino acids. The germline V gene encodes CDR1 SGHRS and CDR2 YFSETQ. J was trimmed by 7 bases and V by 1 base; bases with no gene match: 5. The CDR3 protein is CASSLTGGPNEQFF. The CDR3 DNA reads TGCGCCAGCAGCTTGACGGGAGGACCAAATGAGCAGTTCTTC.

The V gene is TRBV7-9, the J gene TRBJ1-2; TRBD1 is a possible D gene (6 bases). The CDR3 sequence is 14 residues long. The germline gives CDR1 SEHNR, CDR2 FQNEAQ (reference sequence). V shed 5 bases and J shed 4 bases, with 14 bases lying between them. The chain's CDR3 is CASSKQGPGYGYTF. CDR3 DNA: TGTGCCAGCAGCAAACAGGGTCCTGGCTATGGCTACACCTTC.

The chain combines TRBV10-3 with TRBJ2-5; D perhaps matches TRBD1 (5 bases). Trimming shortened V by 4 bases and J by 5 bases, and 8 bases separated the two germline ends. The germline CDR1 and CDR2 sequences are ENHRY and SYGVKD. The CDR3 has 12 amino acids. In DNA, the CDR3 is TGTGCCATCAGTGTGAAGGGGGAGACCCAGTACTTC. Residues: CAISVKGETQYF.

This chain joins TRBV29-1 and TRBJ2-5; D possibly corresponds to TRBD1 (6 bases). The germline V and J ends were trimmed by 4 bases and 11 bases, with 17 bases remaining between them. The CDR3 loop spans 12 amino acids. Germline lookup yields CDR1 SQVTM and CDR2 ANQGSEA. The CDR3: CSVVADSGLQYF. The CDR3 DNA is TGCAGCGTTGTGGCGGACAGTGGTCTGCAGTACTTC.

The chain employs TRBV6-5 and TRBJ2-2, with a tentative D call TRBD2 (5 bases). With 8 bases removed from V and 2 bases from J, the gap between germline ends came to 15 bases. Germline loops: CDR1 MNHEY, CDR2 SVGAGI. The CDR3 totals 15 residues. Here the CDR3 DNA reads TGTGCCAGCGGACCCGGGAAATCCAACACCGGGGAGCTGTTTTTT. Amino acids: CASGPGKSNTGELFF.

J is TRBJ2-3 and V is TRBV6-1; 7 nucleotides align to TRBD2. Trimming cost V 7 bases and J 1 base; bases outside gene matches: 5. Germline lookup yields CDR1 MNHNS and CDR2 SASEGT. CDR3 length: 14 residues. The CDR3 spells CASTQSGGTDTQYF. The CDR3 DNA sequence: TGTGCCAGCACCCAAAGCGGGGGCACAGATACGCAGTATTTT.

V and J are TRBV12-5 and TRBJ2-1; 7 bases fit TRBD1. Germline lookup yields CDR1 LGHNT and CDR2 FRNRAP. The CDR3 consists of 16 residues. Germline trimming cut 2 bases from V and 5 bases from J; bases unmatched to any gene: 9. This CDR3 reads CASGLSPNRGHNEQFF. For the CDR3, the DNA is TGTGCTAGTGGTTTGAGTCCAAATAGGGGGCACAATGAGCAGTTCTTC.

This rearrangement joins TRBV25-1 to TRBJ1-5; a weak D match, TRBD1 (6 bases). The CDR3 runs 14 residues. Trimming removed 4 bases at V and 4 bases at J, with 11 bases between. The germline CDR1 and CDR2 sequences are MGHDK and SYGVNS. For the CDR3, the DNA is TGTGCCAGCAGTGCACAGGGATTTAATCAGCCCCAGCATTTT. Its translation is CASSAQGFNQPQHF. Based on the CDR3 plus reference TRBV25-1 and TRBJ1-5, the full variable domain is EADIYQTPRYLVIGTGKKITLECSQTMGHDKMYWYQQDPGMELHLIHYSYGVNSTEKGDLSSESTVSRIRTEHFPLTLESARPSHTSQYLCASSAQGFNQPQHFGDGTRLSIL.